The 11 T cell receptor beta chains below were found in one sample sequenced in a study of T cells after yellow fever vaccination. TCRdb passed the 5' RACE reads through MiXCR, listing each CDR3 protein once. This table has over 300,000 distinct CDR3 sequences, about 3.5% appearing once. The specimen was PBMCs, collected on the day of the yellow fever booster vaccination. The receptors originated from a young man who received the YFV17D yellow fever vaccine.

J is TRBJ1-5 and V is TRBV7-2, with D maybe TRBD1 (6 bases). CDR3 length equals 14 residues. The V end lost 2 bases, the J end lost 4 bases, and 9 bases lay between the germline ends. Germline loops: CDR1 SGHTA, CDR2 FQGNSA. The CDR3 region is CASSLRQDNQPQHF. CDR3 sequence (DNA): TGTGCCAGCAGCTTAAGACAGGATAATCAGCCCCAGCATTTT. Full variable domain (rest looked up from reference TRBV7-2 and TRBJ1-5): GAGVSQSPSNKVTEKGKDVELRCDPISGHTALYWYRQSLGQGLEFLIYFQGNSAPDKSGLPSDRFSAERTGGSVSTLTIQRTQQEDSAVYLCASSLRQDNQPQHFGDGTRLSIL.

This clonotype was found many times. V usage is TRBV20-1 and J usage is TRBJ2-2; D may be TRBD1 (5 bases). Germline V gene lookup returns CDR1 DFQATT and CDR2 SNEGSKA (reference sequence). V dropped 0 bases and J dropped 6 bases, with 11 bases sitting between them. CDR3 length equals 14 residues. The CDR3 spells CSARDQGGSGELFF. The DNA of the CDR3 is TGCAGTGCTAGAGATCAGGGCGGTTCCGGGGAGCTGTTTTTT.

The V call is TRBV24-1, the J call TRBJ2-5; D perhaps matches TRBD2 (6 bases). There are 14 residues in the CDR3. CDR1 and CDR2 (germline): KGHDR, SFDVKD. V was trimmed by 4 bases and J by 2 bases, leaving 10 bases between them. CDR3 sequence (DNA): TGTGCCACCAGTGACGGGACTCCACAAGAGACCCAGTACTTC. It translates to CATSDGTPQETQYF.

The CDR3 sequence: CASSLILLDTDTQYF. The DNA for the CDR3 is TGTGCCAGCAGCTTAATATTACTCGACACAGATACGCAGTATTTT. The chain uses TRBV7-9 and TRBJ2-3; no clear D gene. This CDR3 region has 15 residues. Germline V gives CDR1 SEHNR, CDR2 FQNEAQ (reference sequence). V was shortened by 2 bases and J by 2 bases, with 11 bases between the two germline ends.

The rearrangement joins TRBV7-2 to TRBJ2-5; no clear D. V was cut by 5 bases and J by 5 bases, with 15 bases left in between. The CDR3 contains 14 residues. CDR1 SGHTA and CDR2 FQGNSA come from the germline V gene. For the CDR3, the DNA is TGTGCCAGCAGCCAACAGCGCCTGGGGGAGACCCAGTACTTC. Translated, it gives CASSQQRLGETQYF.

The chain recombines TRBV12-3 or TRBV12-4 with TRBJ2-7; tentatively, D is TRBD2 (7 bases). This CDR3 region has 13 residues. V dropped 9 bases and J dropped 5 bases, with 17 bases sitting between them. CDR3 amino acids: CASGGARGHEQYF. Written as DNA, the CDR3 is TGTGCCAGTGGGGGGGCTAGAGGCCACGAGCAGTACTTC.

The chain is built from TRBV30 and TRBJ1-4; TRBD1 might be the D (6 bases). V lost 5 bases to trimming and J lost 3 bases, with 7 bases between them. This CDR3 spans 12 amino acids. Per germline, CDR1 GTSNPN and CDR2 SVGIG (reference sequence). The DNA of the CDR3 is TGTGCCTGGGGGACATCTAATGAAAAACTGTTTTTT. Translating gives CAWGTSNEKLFF.

This clonotype showed up many times. The chain employs TRBV5-1 and TRBJ1-5; maybe TRBD1 (6 bases). This CDR3 is built from 14 residues. The V end was cut by 4 bases, the J end by 7 bases, with 15 bases between. CDR1 and CDR2 (germline): SGHRS, YFSETQ. The CDR3 DNA follows: TGCGCCAGCAGCCTATTGAACAGGGAACAGCCCCAGCATTTT. Protein: CASSLLNREQPQHF.

This clonotype was detected many times. The chain has TRBV9 and TRBJ1-2, with D maybe TRBD1 (6 bases). V dropped 4 bases and J dropped 8 bases, with 18 bases sitting between them. Germline V gives CDR1 SGDLS, CDR2 YYNGEE. CDR3 length: 14 residues. CDR3 coding DNA: TGTGCCAGCAGCACACGGGACATCAGCGGGGGCTACACCTTC. Its protein is CASSTRDISGGYTF. The whole variable domain, filled in from reference TRBV9 and TRBJ1-2, reads DSGVTQTPKHLITATGQRVTLRCSPRSGDLSVYWYQQSLDQGLQFLIQYYNGEERAKGNILERFSAQQFPDLHSELNLSSLELGDSALYFCASSTRDISGGYTFGSGTRLTVV.

J is TRBJ2-3 and V is TRBV12-3 or TRBV12-4; no clear D. The CDR3 runs to 10 residues. Trimming cost V 6 bases and J 4 bases, with 2 bases left between them. CDR3 sequence reads: CASRSDTQYF. Written as DNA, the CDR3 is TGTGCCAGCAGGTCAGATACGCAGTATTTT.

This clonotype has a count of ten or more. The chain recombines TRBV7-9 with TRBJ2-1, with 8 bases fitting TRBD2. Germline V gene lookup returns CDR1 SEHNR and CDR2 FQNEAQ (reference sequence). CDR3 length: 16 amino acids. V lost 4 bases to trimming and J lost 0 bases; unmatched junction nucleotides: 5. The CDR3 sequence: CASSSTSGSSYNEQFF. In DNA form, the CDR3 reads TGTGCCAGCAGCTCTACTAGCGGCAGCTCCTACAATGAGCAGTTCTTC.